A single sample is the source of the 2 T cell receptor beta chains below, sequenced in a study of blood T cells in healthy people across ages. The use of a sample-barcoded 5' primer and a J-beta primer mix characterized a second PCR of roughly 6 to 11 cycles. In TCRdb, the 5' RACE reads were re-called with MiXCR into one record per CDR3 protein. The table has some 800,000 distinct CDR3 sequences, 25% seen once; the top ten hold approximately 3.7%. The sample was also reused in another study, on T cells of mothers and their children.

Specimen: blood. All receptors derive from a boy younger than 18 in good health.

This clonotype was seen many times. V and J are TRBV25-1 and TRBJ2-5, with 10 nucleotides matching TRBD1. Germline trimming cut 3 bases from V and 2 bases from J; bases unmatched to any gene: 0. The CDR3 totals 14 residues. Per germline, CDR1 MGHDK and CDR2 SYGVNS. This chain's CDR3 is CASSEDRGQETQYF. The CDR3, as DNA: TGTGCCAGCAGTGAGGACAGGGGGCAAGAGACCCAGTACTTC.

The CDR3 DNA is TGTGCCATCAGCGAAGACAGGGAAGGGTACGAGCAGTACTTC. Encoded protein: CAISEDREGYEQYF. The rearrangement joins TRBV10-3 to TRBJ2-7, with 7 bases matching TRBD1. The germline gives CDR1 ENHRY, CDR2 SYGVKD. The CDR3 extends over 14 amino acids. J lost 4 bases, V lost 6 bases, and 9 bases had no gene match.